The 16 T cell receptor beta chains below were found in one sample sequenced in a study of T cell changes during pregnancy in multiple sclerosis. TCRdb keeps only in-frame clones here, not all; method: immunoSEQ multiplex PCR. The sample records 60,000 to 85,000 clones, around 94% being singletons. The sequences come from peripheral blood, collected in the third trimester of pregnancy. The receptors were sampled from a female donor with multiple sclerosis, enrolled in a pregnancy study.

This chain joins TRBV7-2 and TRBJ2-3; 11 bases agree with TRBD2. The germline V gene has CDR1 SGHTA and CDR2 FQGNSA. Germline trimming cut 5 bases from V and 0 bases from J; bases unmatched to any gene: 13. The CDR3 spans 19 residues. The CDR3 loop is CASSPGGLAGGSSTDTQYF. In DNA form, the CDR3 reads TGTGCCAGCAGCCCCGGGGGGCTAGCGGGGGGTTCTAGCACAGATACGCAGTATTTT. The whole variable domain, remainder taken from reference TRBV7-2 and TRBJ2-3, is GAGVSQSPSNKVTEKGKDVELRCDPISGHTALYWYRQSLGQGLEFLIYFQGNSAPDKSGLPSDRFSAERTGGSVSTLTIQRTQQEDSAVYLCASSPGGLAGGSSTDTQYFGPGTRLTVL.

CDR3 DNA: TGTGCCAGCAGCGTAGATAGGCACGCGGGCGGGGAGCTGTTTTTT. Residues: CASSVDRHAGGELFF. This rearrangement joins TRBV9 to TRBJ2-2; D may be TRBD2 (5 bases). The CDR3 extends over 15 amino acids. V was pared by 0 bases and J by 7 bases, with 13 bases between. Germline V gives CDR1 SGDLS, CDR2 YYNGEE.

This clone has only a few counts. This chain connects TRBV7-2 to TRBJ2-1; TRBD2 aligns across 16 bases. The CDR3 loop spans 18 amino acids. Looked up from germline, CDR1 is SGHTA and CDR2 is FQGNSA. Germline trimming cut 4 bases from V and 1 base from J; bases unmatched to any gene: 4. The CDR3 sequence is CASSSGLAGGHSYNEQFF. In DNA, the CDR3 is TGTGCCAGCAGCTCGGGACTAGCGGGGGGGCATTCCTACAATGAGCAGTTCTTC.

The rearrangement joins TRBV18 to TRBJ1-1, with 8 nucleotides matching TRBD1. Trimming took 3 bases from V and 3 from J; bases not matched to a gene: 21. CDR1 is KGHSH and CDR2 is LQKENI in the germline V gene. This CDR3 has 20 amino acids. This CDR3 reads CASSPSAHTGTGREDTEAFF. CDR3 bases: TGTGCCAGCTCACCCTCCGCTCATACCGGGACAGGCCGGGAAGACACTGAAGCTTTCTTT.

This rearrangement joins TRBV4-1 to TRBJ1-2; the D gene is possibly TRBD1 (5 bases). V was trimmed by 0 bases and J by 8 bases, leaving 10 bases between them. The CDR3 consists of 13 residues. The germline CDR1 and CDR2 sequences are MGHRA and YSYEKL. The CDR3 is CASSQDRAAGYTF. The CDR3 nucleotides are TGCGCCAGCAGCCAAGACAGGGCGGCCGGCTACACCTTC.

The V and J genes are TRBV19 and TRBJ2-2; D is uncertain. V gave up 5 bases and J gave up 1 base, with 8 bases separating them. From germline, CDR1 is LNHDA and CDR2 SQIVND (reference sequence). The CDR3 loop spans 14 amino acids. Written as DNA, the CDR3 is TGTGCCAGTAGTCCGTGGAGGAACACCGGGGAGCTGTTTTTT. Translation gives CASSPWRNTGELFF.

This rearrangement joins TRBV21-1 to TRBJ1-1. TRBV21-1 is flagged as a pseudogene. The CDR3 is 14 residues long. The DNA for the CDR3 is TGTGCCAGCAGTTACACAGCGGGGAACACTGAAGCTTTCTTT. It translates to CASSYTAGNTEAFF.

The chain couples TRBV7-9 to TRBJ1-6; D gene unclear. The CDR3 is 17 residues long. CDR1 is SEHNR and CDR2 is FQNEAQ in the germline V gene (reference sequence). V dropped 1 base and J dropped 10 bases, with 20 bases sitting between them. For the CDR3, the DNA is TGTGCCAGCAGCTTAGGCCCCGGGTTAATGGGAGCGTCACCCCTCCACTTT. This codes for CASSLGPGLMGASPLHF. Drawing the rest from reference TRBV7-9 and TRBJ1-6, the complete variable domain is DTGVSQNPRHKITKRGQNVTFRCDPISEHNRLYWYRQTLGQGPEFLTYFQNEAQLEKSRLLSDRFSAERPKGSFSTLEIQRTEQGDSAMYLCASSLGPGLMGASPLHFGNGTRLTVT.

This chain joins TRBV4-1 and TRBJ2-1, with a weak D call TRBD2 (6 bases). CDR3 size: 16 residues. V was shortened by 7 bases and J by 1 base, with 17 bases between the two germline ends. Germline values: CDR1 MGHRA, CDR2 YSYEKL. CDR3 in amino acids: CASTLGWGDSYNEQFF. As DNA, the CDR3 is TGCGCCAGCACCTTGGGTTGGGGGGATTCCTACAATGAGCAGTTCTTC.

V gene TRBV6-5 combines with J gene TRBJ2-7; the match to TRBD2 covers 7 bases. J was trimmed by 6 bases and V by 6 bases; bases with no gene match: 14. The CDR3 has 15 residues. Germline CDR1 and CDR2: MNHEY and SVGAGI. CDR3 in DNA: TGTGCCAGCAGCTTTAGGTCTAGCGGTACTGCCGAGCAGTACTTC. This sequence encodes CASSFRSSGTAEQYF.

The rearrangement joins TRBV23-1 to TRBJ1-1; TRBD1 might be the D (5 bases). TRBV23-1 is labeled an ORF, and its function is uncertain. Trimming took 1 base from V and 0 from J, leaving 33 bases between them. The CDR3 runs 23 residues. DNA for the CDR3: TGCGCCAGCAGTCAATATCGGGGAGGCGGTGGGAGGCGGGGGGATTTTATGAACACTGAAGCTTTCTTT. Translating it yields CASSQYRGGGGRRGDFMNTEAFF.

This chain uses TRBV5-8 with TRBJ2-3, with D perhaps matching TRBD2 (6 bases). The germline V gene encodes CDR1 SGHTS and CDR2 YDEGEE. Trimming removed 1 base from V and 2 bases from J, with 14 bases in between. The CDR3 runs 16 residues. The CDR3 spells CASSLRREPLTDTQYF. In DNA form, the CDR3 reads TGTGCCAGCAGCTTGAGGCGGGAACCTCTCACAGATACGCAGTATTTT.

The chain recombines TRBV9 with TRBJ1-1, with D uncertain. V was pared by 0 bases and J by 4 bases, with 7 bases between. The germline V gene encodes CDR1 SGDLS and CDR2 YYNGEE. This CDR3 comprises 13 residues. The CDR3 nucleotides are TGTGCCAGCAGCGTAGTAGAGCGCACTGAAGCTTTCTTT. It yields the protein CASSVVERTEAFF.

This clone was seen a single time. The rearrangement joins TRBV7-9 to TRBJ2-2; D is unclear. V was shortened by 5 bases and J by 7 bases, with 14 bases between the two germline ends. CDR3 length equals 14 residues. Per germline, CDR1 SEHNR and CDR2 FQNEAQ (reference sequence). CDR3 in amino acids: CASSQTLQYGELFF. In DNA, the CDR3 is TGTGCCAGCAGCCAGACTTTGCAGTACGGGGAGCTGTTTTTT.

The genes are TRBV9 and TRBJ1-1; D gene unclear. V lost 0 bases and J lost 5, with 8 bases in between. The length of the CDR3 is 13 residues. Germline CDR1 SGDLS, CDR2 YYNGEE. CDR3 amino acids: CASSVGSLTEAFF. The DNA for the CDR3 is TGTGCCAGCAGCGTAGGGAGTCTGACTGAAGCTTTCTTT.

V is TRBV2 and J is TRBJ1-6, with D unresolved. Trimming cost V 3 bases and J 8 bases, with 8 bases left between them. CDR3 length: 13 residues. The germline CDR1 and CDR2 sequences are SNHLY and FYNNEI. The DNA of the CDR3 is TGTGCCAGCAGTGAGGGCAGACATTCACCCCTCCACTTT. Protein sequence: CASSEGRHSPLHF.